Below, 21 T cell receptor beta chains from the same sample are listed, as sequenced in a study of CD8+CD57+ T cells in acquired aplastic anemia. Patients selected for sequencing had displayed CD8+CD57+ cell expansion by flow cytometry. CDR3 and TCR beta VDJ profiling relied on a genomic DNA template. TCRdb re-called the reads through MiXCR, storing one row per CDR3 protein. The table lists 150,000 to 180,000 distinct CDR3 sequences, about 50% of them singletons. Material: sorted CD4+, CD8+, or CD8+CD57+ T cells (not recorded which) from PBMCs. Source of these receptors: a human donor with aplastic anemia.

CDR3 loop: CASSFRQAEDSVGTYEQYF. The CDR3 region has the DNA TGTGCCAGCAGTTTCCGGCAGGCGGAGGATAGCGTTGGGACCTACGAGCAGTACTTC. The chain links TRBV12-3 or TRBV12-4 to TRBJ2-7, with a tentative D call TRBD2 (5 bases). The germline V and J ends were trimmed by 3 bases and 2 bases, with 26 bases remaining between them. This CDR3 spans 19 amino acids.

Turning to this clonotype: The junction departs from the called germline gene at one end, perhaps through a read error. This chain joins TRBV11-3 and TRBJ1-2, with 10 bases identical to TRBD1. CDR3 length: 14 amino acids. Looked up from germline, CDR1 is SGHNT and CDR2 is YENEEA. CDR3 in DNA: TGTGCCGGCAGCTTCGACAGGGGGCGGGATGGCTACACCTTC. This translates into CAGSFDRGRDGYTF.

This clonotype was recorded many times. V usage is TRBV20-1 and J usage is TRBJ2-7; perhaps TRBD1 as D (6 bases). CDR1 and CDR2 from the germline V gene are DFQATT and SNEGSKA (reference sequence). V was trimmed by 2 bases and J by 2 bases, leaving 16 bases between them. CDR3 length equals 15 residues. The CDR3 region is CSARPFRQVTYEQYF. CDR3 nucleotides: TGCAGTGCTAGACCATTCCGACAGGTTACCTACGAGCAGTACTTC.

The chain is built from TRBV20-1 and TRBJ2-1; no clear D. Trimming cost V 1 base and J 3 bases, with 7 bases left between them. CDR3 length: 13 residues. The germline V gene encodes CDR1 DFQATT and CDR2 SNEGSKA (reference sequence). The CDR3 loop reads CSARVAGYNEQFF. CDR3 nucleotides: TGCAGTGCTAGAGTAGCTGGCTACAATGAGCAGTTCTTC.

To note about this clonotype: At one boundary the junction diverges from the germline segment, which might be a read error. The chain combines TRBV7-7 with TRBJ2-5; D not resolved. The CDR3 spans 14 residues. Germline V gene lookup returns CDR1 SSHAT and CDR2 FNYEAQ (reference sequence). This CDR3 reads CASSVNSRQETQYF. CDR3 coding DNA: TGTGCTAGCAGCGTGAACAGCAGGCAAGAGACCCAGTACTTC.

This clonotype was observed a handful of times. The genes are TRBV28 and TRBJ2-5; D tentatively reads TRBD1 or TRBD2 (6 bases each). V was clipped by 5 bases and J by 5 bases, with 15 bases between them. Germline CDR1 MDHEN, CDR2 SYDVKM. This CDR3 comprises 14 residues. The DNA of the CDR3 is TGTGCCAGCAGTCATGACGGAGGGGGGGAGACCCAGTACTTC. This gives the protein CASSHDGGGETQYF.

As to this clonotype: Given a much more abundant clone one base away, this may be a read error. The rearrangement joins TRBV7-3 to TRBJ2-1; possible D gene TRBD2, 6 bases. The germline V gene has CDR1 SGHTA and CDR2 FQGTGA. This CDR3 spans 12 amino acids. Trimming removed 0 bases from V and 9 bases from J, with 6 bases in between. Here the CDR3 DNA reads TGTGCCAGCAGCTTAACGGGGGGTGAGCAGTTCTTC. Amino acid sequence: CASSLTGGEQFF.

This clonotype was observed at least ten times. The J gene is TRBJ1-1, the V gene TRBV2; TRBD1 might be the D (5 bases). CDR1 and CDR2 (germline): SNHLY, FYNNEI. Between the trimmed V and J ends, which lost 11 bases and 4 bases, there was a span of 17 bases. The CDR3 is 13 residues long. The CDR3: CAGTVGVGTEAFF. Written as DNA, the CDR3 is TGTGCCGGCACGGTAGGGGTGGGCACTGAAGCTTTCTTT.

This clonotype was detected many times. This rearrangement joins TRBV19 to TRBJ2-7, with D possibly matching TRBD2 (6 bases). CDR3 length: 16 residues. Trimming shortened V by 3 bases and J by 3 bases, and 18 bases separated the two germline ends. The germline CDR1 and CDR2 sequences are LNHDA and SQIVND (reference sequence). Here the CDR3 DNA reads TGTGCCAGTAGTATCGATCTAGCGACGGTAAGCTACGAGCAGTACTTC. Its protein product is CASSIDLATVSYEQYF.

The chain carries TRBV7-9 and TRBJ2-7; D is unresolved. Between the trimmed V and J ends, which lost 5 bases and 4 bases, there was a span of 15 bases. The length of the CDR3 is 14 residues. Germline V lookup: CDR1 SEHNR, CDR2 FQNEAQ (reference sequence). CDR3 loop: CASSPPGRLYEQYF. DNA of the CDR3: TGTGCCAGCAGCCCTCCCGGACGCTTATACGAGCAGTACTTC.

For the CDR3, the DNA is TGTGCCAGCAGCCTTCCGAGCACTGAAGCTTTCTTT. This translates into CASSLPSTEAFF. This sequence joins TRBV7-9 and TRBJ1-1; D not resolved. The V gene's germline CDR1 is SEHNR and CDR2 FQNEAQ (reference sequence). The CDR3 covers 12 residues. Trimming cost V 5 bases and J 4 bases, with 8 bases left between them.

This clonotype was counted ten times or more. V is TRBV7-6 and J is TRBJ1-2; D perhaps matches TRBD1 (5 bases). Germline assignment: CDR1 SGHVS and CDR2 FNYEAQ. The CDR3 length is 13 residues. Trimming left V 5 bases short and J 5 bases short, with 12 bases between. CDR3 loop: CASSPRGEYGYTF. The CDR3 region has the DNA TGTGCCAGCAGCCCACGGGGGGAGTATGGCTACACCTTC.

This clonotype appeared a few times. This chain links TRBV2 with TRBJ2-3, with TRBD2 matching over 11 bases. This CDR3 comprises 15 residues. Germline CDR1 reads SNHLY; CDR2 reads FYNNEI. V dropped 5 bases and J dropped 3; count of bases not matched to a gene: 4. This CDR3 reads CASSRASGGTDTQYF. CDR3 in DNA: TGTGCCAGCAGTCGCGCTAGCGGGGGGACAGATACGCAGTATTTT.

The genes are TRBV7-3 and TRBJ2-7; D gene uncertain. V lost 5 bases and J lost 7, with 0 bases in between. Germline CDR1 and CDR2: SGHTA and FQGTGA. The CDR3 covers 8 residues. For the CDR3, the DNA is TGTGCCAGCAGCGAGCAGTACTTC. Amino acid sequence: CASSEQYF. The full variable domain, with the rest looked up from reference TRBV7-3 and TRBJ2-7, is GAGVSQTPSNKVTEKGKYVELRCDPISGHTALYWYRQSLGQGPEFLIYFQGTGAADDSGLPNDRFFAVRPEGSVSTLKIQRTERGDSAVYLCASSEQYFGPGTRLTVT.

About this clonotype: A much larger clone lies a single base off, so this may be a read error. V is TRBV4-1 and J is TRBJ2-5, with a weak D call TRBD2 (5 bases). Per germline, CDR1 MGHRA and CDR2 YSYEKL. CDR3 size: 15 residues. The CDR3 loop reads CASGQIDGSQETQYF. CDR3 DNA: TGCGCCAGCGGCCAAATCGATGGGAGCCAAGAGACCCAGTACTTC.

CDR3 coding DNA: TGCAGCGTTGGTCCGGGGACGCGATCGGGCACTGAAGCTTTCTTT. It specifies CSVGPGTRSGTEAFF. This rearrangement joins TRBV29-1 to TRBJ1-1; D is possibly TRBD1 (5 bases). Per the germline V gene, CDR1 is SQVTM and CDR2 is ANQGSEA. This CDR3 comprises 15 residues. V lost 4 bases and J 4 bases, leaving 19 bases between the germline ends. The full variable domain, with the rest looked up from reference TRBV29-1 and TRBJ1-1, is SAVISQKPSRDICQRGTSLTIQCQVDSQVTMMFWYRQQPGQSLTLIATANQGSEATYESGFVIDKFPISRPNLTFSTLTVSNMSPEDSSIYLCSVGPGTRSGTEAFFGQGTRLTVV.

The chain joins TRBV10-3 to TRBJ2-2; 10 bases line up with TRBD1. Germline values: CDR1 ENHRY, CDR2 SYGVKD. The J segment lost 5 bases and the V segment lost 3 bases, leaving 6 bases of the junction unmatched. CDR3 length: 16 amino acids. The CDR3 coding sequence is TGTGCCATCAGTGAACGGGGACAGGGGCGGACCGGGGAGCTGTTTTTT. It yields the protein CAISERGQGRTGELFF.

This clonotype was seen just once. The gene calls are TRBV20-1 and TRBJ2-5, with D perhaps being TRBD1 or TRBD2 (6 bases each). The V gene's germline CDR1 is DFQATT and CDR2 SNEGSKA (reference sequence). The CDR3 has 13 residues. Trimming stripped 5 bases from V and 4 bases from J, with 14 bases between. The DNA for the CDR3 is TGCAGTGCTGAAGGGGGACTTATAGAGACCCAGTACTTC. The encoded protein is CSAEGGLIETQYF.

The V call is TRBV10-3, the J call TRBJ2-1; D gene uncertain. The CDR3 has 11 residues. The V end lost 2 bases, the J end lost 8 bases, and 4 bases lay between the germline ends. Germline V gene data show CDR1 as ENHRY and CDR2 as SYGVKD. The CDR3 reads CAISEQDEQFF. In nucleotides, the CDR3 is TGTGCCATCAGTGAGCAGGATGAGCAGTTCTTC.

The rearrangement uses TRBV14 and TRBJ2-7, with D hard to call. The ends were cut back, 6 bases at V and 9 bases at J, with 21 bases in the middle. The germline V gene encodes CDR1 SGHDN and CDR2 FVKESK. CDR3 length equals 14 residues. The CDR3 loop is CASSPGLVTDTQYF. As DNA, the CDR3 is TGTGCCAGCAGTCCCGGCCTGGTCACAGATACGCAGTACTTC.

The chain uses TRBV19 and TRBJ1-4; D remains unclear. Trimming removed 10 bases from V and 3 bases from J, with 18 bases in between. This CDR3 contains 15 residues. From germline, CDR1 is LNHDA and CDR2 SQIVND (reference sequence). The CDR3 here is CATSNDGWANEKLFF. CDR3 in DNA: TGTGCCACCTCAAACGATGGGTGGGCTAATGAAAAACTGTTTTTT. The variable domain in full, completed from reference TRBV19 and TRBJ1-4, reads DGGITQSPKYLFRKEGQNVTLSCEQNLNHDAMYWYRQDPGQGLRLIYYSQIVNDFQKGDIAEGYSVSREKKESFPLTVTSAQKNPTAFYLCATSNDGWANEKLFFGSGTQLSVL.